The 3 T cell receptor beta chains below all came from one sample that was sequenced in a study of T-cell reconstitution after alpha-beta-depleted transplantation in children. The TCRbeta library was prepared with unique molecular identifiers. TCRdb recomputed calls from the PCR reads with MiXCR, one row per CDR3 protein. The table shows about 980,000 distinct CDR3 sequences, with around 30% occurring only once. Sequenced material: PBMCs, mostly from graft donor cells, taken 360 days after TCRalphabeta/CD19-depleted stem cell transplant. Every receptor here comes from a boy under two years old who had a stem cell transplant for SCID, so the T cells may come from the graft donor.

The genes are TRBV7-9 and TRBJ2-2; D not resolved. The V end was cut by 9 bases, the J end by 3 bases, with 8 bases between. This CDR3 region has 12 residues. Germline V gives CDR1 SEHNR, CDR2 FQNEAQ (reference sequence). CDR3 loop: CASRMHTGELFF. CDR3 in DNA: TGTGCCAGTAGAATGCACACCGGGGAGCTGTTTTTT. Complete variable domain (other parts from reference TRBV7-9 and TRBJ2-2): DTGVSQNPRHKITKRGQNVTFRCDPISEHNRLYWYRQTLGQGPEFLTYFQNEAQLEKSRLLSDRFSAERPKGSFSTLEIQRTEQGDSAMYLCASRMHTGELFFGEGSRLTVL.

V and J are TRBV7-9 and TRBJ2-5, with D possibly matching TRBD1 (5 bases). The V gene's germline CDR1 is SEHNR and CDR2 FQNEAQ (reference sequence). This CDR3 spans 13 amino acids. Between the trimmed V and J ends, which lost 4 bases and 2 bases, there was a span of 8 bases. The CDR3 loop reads CASSYRQQETQYF. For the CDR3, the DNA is TGTGCCAGCAGCTATCGACAGCAAGAGACCCAGTACTTC.

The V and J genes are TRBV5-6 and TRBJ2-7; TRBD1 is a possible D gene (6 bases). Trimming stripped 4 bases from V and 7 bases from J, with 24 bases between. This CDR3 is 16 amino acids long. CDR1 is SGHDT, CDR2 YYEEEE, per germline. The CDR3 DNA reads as TGTGCCAGCAGCCCCCTACAGGGCGGCTCTACGGGGGAGCAGTACTTC. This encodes CASSPLQGGSTGEQYF.